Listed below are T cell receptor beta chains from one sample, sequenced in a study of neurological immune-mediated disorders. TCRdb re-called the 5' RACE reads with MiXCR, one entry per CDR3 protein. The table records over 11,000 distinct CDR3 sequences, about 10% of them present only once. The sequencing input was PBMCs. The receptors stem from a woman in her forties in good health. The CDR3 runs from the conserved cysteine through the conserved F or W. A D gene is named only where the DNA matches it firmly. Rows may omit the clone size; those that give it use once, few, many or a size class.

cdr3_aa: CASSLTSKIDTQYF
cdr3_nt: TGTGCCAGCAGTTTGACTAGTAAGATAGATACGCAGTATTTT
d_call: NA
j_call: TRBJ2-3
clone_size: NA
v_call: TRBV6-1

cdr3_aa: CASSQGASPRGAFF
cdr3_nt: TGTGCCAGCAGCCAGGGGGCGAGCCCTAGAGGAGCTTTCTTT
d_call: NA
j_call: TRBJ1-1
clone_size: medium-sized
v_call: TRBV3-1

cdr3_aa: CASSSLSLIGGELFF
cdr3_nt: TGTGCCAGCAGCTCCCTTTCGTTGATTGGCGGGGAGCTGTTTTTT
d_call: NA
j_call: TRBJ2-2
clone_size: many
v_call: TRBV7-9

cdr3_aa: CASSPGGWDGYTF
cdr3_nt: TGTGCCAGCTCCCCAGGGGGTTGGGATGGCTACACCTTC
d_call: TRBD1
j_call: TRBJ1-2
clone_size: medium-sized
v_call: TRBV7-8

cdr3_aa: CASSPSTGVGYTF
cdr3_nt: TGTGCCAGCAGCCCATCAACAGGGGTTGGCTACACCTTC
d_call: TRBD1
j_call: TRBJ1-2
clone_size: medium-sized
v_call: TRBV13

cdr3_aa: CASTVTGSGEAFF
cdr3_nt: TGTGCCAGTACTGTGACAGGGTCAGGTGAAGCTTTCTTT
d_call: TRBD1
j_call: TRBJ1-1
clone_size: NA
v_call: TRBV19

cdr3_aa: CASSLARGSSEQYF
cdr3_nt: TGTGCCAGCAGCTTAGCGCGGGGGTCGAGCGAGCAGTACTTC
d_call: TRBD2
j_call: TRBJ2-7
clone_size: many
v_call: TRBV7-2

cdr3_aa: CSATSTGFLDSNQPQHF
cdr3_nt: TGCAGTGCTACGTCAACAGGGTTCCTCGATAGCAATCAGCCCCAGCATTTT
d_call: NA
j_call: TRBJ1-5
clone_size: many
v_call: TRBV20-1

cdr3_aa: CASSATGSGQPQHF
cdr3_nt: TGTGCCAGCAGTGCGACAGGGAGCGGACAGCCCCAGCATTTT
d_call: TRBD1
j_call: TRBJ1-5
clone_size: many
v_call: TRBV28

cdr3_aa: CASSLARSKNTEAFF
cdr3_nt: TGTGCCAGCAGTTTAGCGCGGTCGAAGAACACTGAAGCTTTCTTT
d_call: NA
j_call: TRBJ1-1
clone_size: many
v_call: TRBV12-3/TRBV12-4

cdr3_aa: CSASSTRPGDSKYNEQFF
cdr3_nt: TGCAGTGCCAGTTCTACCCGCCCGGGGGACAGCAAATACAATGAGCAGTTCTTC
d_call: NA
j_call: TRBJ2-1
clone_size: many
v_call: TRBV20-1

cdr3_aa: CASSKDRTAVDYEQYF
cdr3_nt: TGTGCCAGCAGCAAAGATCGGACAGCTGTCGACTACGAGCAGTACTTC
d_call: NA
j_call: TRBJ2-7
clone_size: many
v_call: TRBV21-1

cdr3_aa: CSARALGLAGGPYEQYF
cdr3_nt: TGCAGTGCTAGGGCCCTTGGGCTAGCGGGAGGGCCCTACGAGCAGTACTTC
d_call: TRBD2
j_call: TRBJ2-7
clone_size: medium-sized
v_call: TRBV20-1

cdr3_aa: CAISLTESQPQHF
cdr3_nt: TGTGCCATCAGCCTGACAGAGTCTCAGCCCCAGCATTTT
d_call: NA
j_call: TRBJ1-5
clone_size: many
v_call: TRBV10-3

cdr3_aa: CASRAIGGETQYF
cdr3_nt: TGTGCCAGCCGGGCGATCGGAGGAGAGACCCAGTACTTC
d_call: NA
j_call: TRBJ2-5
clone_size: many
v_call: TRBV12-3/TRBV12-4

cdr3_aa: CASSIAGGGYNEQFF
cdr3_nt: TGTGCCAGCAGCATAGCGGGAGGGGGATACAATGAGCAGTTCTTC
d_call: TRBD2
j_call: TRBJ2-1
clone_size: many
v_call: TRBV12-3/TRBV12-4

cdr3_aa: CASSWGDRTVQETQYF
cdr3_nt: TGCGCCAGCAGCTGGGGGGACCGAACAGTCCAAGAGACCCAGTACTTC
d_call: NA
j_call: TRBJ2-5
clone_size: many
v_call: TRBV5-1

cdr3_aa: CSVAHSAQYF
cdr3_nt: TGCAGCGTCGCCCACAGCGCCCAGTACTTC
d_call: NA
j_call: TRBJ2-5
clone_size: many
v_call: TRBV29-1

cdr3_aa: CASSTTSYEQYF
cdr3_nt: TGTGCCAGCAGCACGACTAGCTACGAGCAGTACTTC
d_call: NA
j_call: TRBJ2-7
clone_size: many
v_call: TRBV7-2

cdr3_aa: CASSVNSGLANEQFF
cdr3_nt: TGTGCCAGCAGCGTTAACTCGGGACTAGCGAATGAGCAGTTCTTC
d_call: TRBD2
j_call: TRBJ2-1
clone_size: NA
v_call: TRBV11-3

cdr3_aa: CASRRQGVNEQYF
cdr3_nt: TGTGCCAGCAGAAGACAGGGGGTGAACGAGCAGTACTTC
d_call: TRBD1
j_call: TRBJ2-7
clone_size: many
v_call: TRBV7-2

cdr3_aa: CASSSDDTQYF
cdr3_nt: TGTGCCAGCAGCTCTGACGATACGCAGTATTTT
d_call: NA
j_call: TRBJ2-3
clone_size: many
v_call: TRBV7-9

cdr3_aa: CASSFPSGGRYEQYF
cdr3_nt: TGTGCCAGCAGCTTTCCTAGCGGGGGTCGCTACGAGCAGTACTTC
d_call: TRBD2
j_call: TRBJ2-7
clone_size: many
v_call: TRBV7-2

cdr3_aa: CASSPKTGLLTAGELFF
cdr3_nt: TGTGCTAGCAGCCCCAAAACAGGATTACTCACCGCCGGGGAGCTGTTTTTT
d_call: NA
j_call: TRBJ2-2
clone_size: many
v_call: TRBV7-7

cdr3_aa: CSAPHPGIGKNTEAFF
cdr3_nt: TGCAGTGCTCCCCACCCGGGTATAGGGAAGAACACTGAAGCTTTCTTT
d_call: NA
j_call: TRBJ1-1
clone_size: many
v_call: TRBV20-1

cdr3_aa: CASSQDRVSSYEQYF
cdr3_nt: TGCGCCAGCAGCCAAGATCGAGTCAGCTCCTACGAGCAGTACTTC
d_call: NA
j_call: TRBJ2-7
clone_size: NA
v_call: TRBV4-3

cdr3_aa: CASSLDIPRSADTQYF
cdr3_nt: TGTGCCAGCAGCTTAGATATACCTCGAAGCGCAGATACGCAGTATTTT
d_call: NA
j_call: TRBJ2-3
clone_size: many
v_call: TRBV7-8

cdr3_aa: CASSQVRVRETQYF
cdr3_nt: TGTGCCAGCAGCCAAGTTCGGGTCAGAGAGACCCAGTACTTC
d_call: NA
j_call: TRBJ2-5
clone_size: many
v_call: TRBV3-1